Listed here are 25 T cell receptor delta chains from one sample, sequenced in a study of γδ T cells in repeated Plasmodium falciparum infection. Bulk repertoires came from Vgamma9/Vdelta2+ or Vdelta2-negative gammadelta T cells flow-sorted from PBMC. TCRdb re-processed the multiplex PCR reads via CATT. The repertoire holds 45,000 to 60,000 delta-chain clones, with more than 1.5% as singletons. Sequenced input: gamma-delta T cells from blood. These receptors were collected from a pool of human donors (malaria-infected and uninfected, not separated).

The table lists this clone with many counts. TCRdb assigns this DNA the protein of a much larger clone, which departs from its translation at residue 16; this likely reflects a read error, and the protein shown comes from translating the DNA. CDR3 DNA sequence: TGTGCTCTTGGGAGGTTTCTCTTAGGGCTGGGGATGCCCCATCAGTATATCGGACTCATCTTT. Translation: CALGRFLLGLGMPHQYIGLIF. V is TRDV1 and J is TRDJ1; perhaps TRDD3 as D (6 bases). The J gene, left out of TCRdb, was set here by checking the DNA against germline. This CDR3 is 21 amino acids long. Germline V gives CDR1 TSWWSYY, CDR2 QGS. Trimming took 5 bases from V and 10 from J, leaving 41 bases between them.

The sample holds many counts of this clone. The chain uses TRDV1 and TRDJ1; 7 bases are shared with TRDD3. The germline gives CDR1 TSWWSYY, CDR2 QGS. The V gene end was trimmed by 1 base and the J gene end by 0 bases; junction bases not matched to a gene: 32. This CDR3 comprises 25 residues. The CDR3 DNA follows: TGTGCTCTTGGGGAACCGTCGGGACTTTCCCTCTACTGGGGAATAGATCGCCGCTACACCGATAAACTCATCTTT. This sequence encodes CALGEPSGLSLYWGIDRRYTDKLIF.

Details on this clone: The TCRdb protein comes from a much larger clone and disagrees with this DNA's translation at residue 11, likely due to a read error; the protein given here is derived from the DNA. This chain connects TRDV2 to TRDJ1; D might be TRDD3 (5 bases). TCRdb lists no J gene, so it was determined here by aligning the DNA to germline. Germline V gives CDR1 GEAIGNYY, CDR2 EKD. V gave up 0 bases and J gave up 7 bases, with 17 bases separating them. This CDR3 has 15 amino acids. CDR3 nucleotides: TGTGCCTGTGACACCGTTGGGGTGCCTATCGTTAAACTCATCTTT. Translated: CACDTVGVPIVKLIF.

This clone was recorded many times. This DNA translates differently at residue 19 from the TCRdb protein, which is that of a much larger clone; a read error is likely, and the protein shown is the DNA's own translation. CDR3 in amino acids: CALGDEPGILRPPYWGICAKLIF. Written as DNA, the CDR3 is TGTGCTCTTGGGGACGAACCCGGTATCCTACGTCCCCCCTACTGGGGGATATGTGCTAAACTCATCTTT. The chain combines TRDV1 with TRDJ1, with 11 bases fitting TRDD3. TCRdb leaves out the J gene; it was filled in here by matching the DNA to germline. Trimming took 3 bases from V and 7 from J; bases not matched to a gene: 31. The CDR3 sequence is 23 residues long. Germline V gives CDR1 TSWWSYY, CDR2 QGS.

This clone was counted at least ten times. The chain recombines TRDV1 with TRDJ1; 9 bases line up with TRDD3. CDR1 TSWWSYY and CDR2 QGS come from the germline V gene. This CDR3 has 19 amino acids. V gave up 0 bases and J gave up 0 bases; unmatched junction bases: 11. This CDR3 is CALGELSTRLGEYTDKLIF. Written as DNA, the CDR3 is TGTGCTCTTGGGGAACTTTCTACACGACTGGGGGAGTACACCGATAAACTCATCTTT.

Worth noting for this clone: A far larger clone is off by one base, so a read error is likely. The same CDR3 is also encoded by other DNA sequences in this sample. The chain has TRDV2 and TRDJ1; the match to TRDD3 covers 7 bases. Germline V gene lookup returns CDR1 GEAIGNYY and CDR2 EKD. With 0 bases clipped from V and 5 bases from J, the junction kept 8 bases outside the gene matches. This CDR3 is 15 amino acids long. In DNA form, the CDR3 reads TGTGCCTGTGACACCGTCTCAATACTGGGGGATAAACTCATCTTT. Translated, it gives CACDTVSILGDKLIF.

There are many counts of this clone. This probably arose from a read error, given a far larger clone one base away. In the same sample, other DNA sequences code for this CDR3. The chain carries TRDV3 and TRDJ1, with 13 bases fitting TRDD3. This CDR3 comprises 18 residues. Germline values: CDR1 TVYSNPD, CDR2 GDNSRS (reference sequence). DNA for the CDR3: TGCGCCTTTACCCCAGTACTGGGGGATACGGAGATGACCGATAAACTCATCTTT. Translating gives CAFTPVLGDTEMTDKLIF.

In the case of this clone: A far larger clone lies a single base away; this is likely a read error. Within the sample, other DNA sequences also encode this same CDR3. The chain carries TRDV1 and TRDJ1, with 10 bases lining up with TRDD3. As TCRdb names no J gene, one was assigned here on the basis of a DNA match to germline. The germline V gene has CDR1 TSWWSYY and CDR2 QGS. The CDR3 is made up of 23 amino acids. V was pared by 2 bases and J by 0 bases, with 24 bases of the junction left unmatched. The CDR3 protein is CALGELLPARGRGGIRDTDKLIF. In DNA form, the CDR3 reads TGTGCTCTTGGGGAATTGCTTCCCGCGCGGGGGAGAGGGGGGATACGCGACACCGATAAACTCATCTTT.

This clone has just a few counts. The protein held in TCRdb is that of a much larger clone and does not match this DNA's translation at residue 9, likely because of a read error; the protein shown is translated from the DNA. This chain connects TRDV3 to TRDJ1; 10 bases are shared with TRDD3. No J segment appears in TCRdb, so it was assigned here by matching the sequence to germline. This CDR3 contains 14 residues. The J segment lost 5 bases and the V segment lost 2 bases, leaving 8 bases of the junction unmatched. CDR1 is TVYSNPD, CDR2 GDNSRS, per germline (reference sequence). CDR3 loop: CAFFGGYARDKLIF. Written as DNA, the CDR3 is TGTGCCTTTTTCGGGGGATACGCGCGGGATAAACTCATCTTT.

This clone was recorded many times. V and J are TRDV1 and TRDJ1; 10 nucleotides line up with TRDD3. The CDR3 totals 22 residues. The V segment lost 0 bases and the J segment 0 bases; nucleotides outside the gene matches: 19. Per germline, CDR1 TSWWSYY and CDR2 QGS. The CDR3 nucleotides are TGTGCTCTTGGGGAACTAACTCACCCACGTCTACTGGGGGATCCCTACACCGATAAACTCATCTTT. Its translation: CALGELTHPRLLGDPYTDKLIF.

This clone was observed at least ten times. For this DNA, TCRdb reports the protein of a much larger clone, which diverges at residue 4, most likely from a read error; the protein presented here is translated directly from the DNA. This rearrangement joins TRDV2 to TRDJ1; TRDD3 aligns across 11 bases. TCRdb records no J gene; here it was assigned by comparing the DNA to germline. This CDR3 has 17 amino acids. Per the germline V gene, CDR1 is GEAIGNYY and CDR2 is EKD. For the CDR3, the DNA is TGTGCCTGTGGCACCGGTGATGGGGGATACGCTGGGGCTAAACTCATCTTT. Amino acids: CACGTGDGGYAGAKLIF.

This clone has a handful of counts. For this DNA, TCRdb reports the protein of a much larger clone, which diverges at residue 17, most likely from a read error; the protein presented here is translated directly from the DNA. V gene TRDV1 combines with J gene TRDJ1, with 10 nucleotides matching TRDD3. TCRdb carries no J gene annotation; the J gene was assigned here by matching the DNA with germline. CDR1 and CDR2 (germline): TSWWSYY, QGS. CDR3 length: 23 amino acids. J gave up 0 bases and V 2 bases, and 24 bases lay outside the gene matches. This chain's CDR3 is CALGELLPARGRGGIRNTDKLIF. DNA for the CDR3: TGTGCTCTTGGGGAATTGCTTCCCGCGCGAGGGAGAGGGGGGATACGCAACACCGATAAACTCATCTTT.

A note on this clone: For this DNA, TCRdb reports the protein of a much larger clone, which diverges at residue 13, most likely from a read error; the protein presented here is translated directly from the DNA. The genes are TRDV1 and TRDJ1, with 9 bases that match TRDD2. The J gene, missing from TCRdb, was assigned here through DNA to germline matching. The CDR3 runs 22 residues. Per the germline V gene, CDR1 is TSWWSYY and CDR2 is QGS. The trim removed 4 bases at V and 0 bases at J, leaving 24 bases unmatched. The CDR3 is CALGGPAFLRNWRWRYTDKLIF. The CDR3 DNA sequence: TGTGCTCTTGGGGGTCCCGCCTTCCTACGAAACTGGAGATGGAGGTACACCGATAAACTCATCTTT.

With regard to this clone: The translation of this DNA and the TCRdb protein of a much larger clone differ at residue 12, probably owing to a read error; the protein shown here is translated from the DNA. This chain's CDR3 is CAFQGWGRYTDRLIF. The CDR3 DNA reads as TGTGCCTTTCAAGGCTGGGGGAGGTACACCGATAGACTCATCTTT. This sequence joins TRDV3 and TRDJ1; 8 bases align to TRDD3. The J gene is absent in TCRdb and was assigned here via DNA matching to germline. There are 15 residues in the CDR3. The V gene's germline CDR1 is TVYSNPD and CDR2 GDNSRS (reference sequence).

This clone was detected many times. The chain joins TRDV1 to TRDJ1, with TRDD3 matching over 13 bases. Per germline, CDR1 TSWWSYY and CDR2 QGS. The CDR3 has 23 amino acids. V lost 0 bases, J lost 3 bases, and 22 bases stayed unmatched. The CDR3 DNA reads as TGTGCTCTTGGGGAACTTATTGGTCTAGACACGTACTGGGGGATACGCTATGCCGATAAACTCATCTTT. Translation gives CALGELIGLDTYWGIRYADKLIF.

To note about this clone: TCRdb pairs this DNA with a much larger clone's protein that differs at residue 5, likely a read error; the protein shown was translated from the DNA. The CDR3 coding sequence is TGTGCTCTTGGGGGAGGAAGGGGGAAGCCCGGTAAACTCATCTTT. Translating it yields CALGGGRGKPGKLIF. This chain joins TRDV1 and TRDJ1; perhaps TRDD3 as D (6 bases). TCRdb lists no J gene, so it was determined here by aligning the DNA to germline. Germline V gives CDR1 TSWWSYY, CDR2 QGS. The CDR3 spans 15 residues. Trimming cost V 4 bases and J 7 bases, with 19 bases left between them.

This clone has just a few counts. This DNA's translation differs at residue 7 from TCRdb's protein, which comes from a much larger clone; a read error is likely, and the protein shown is translated from the DNA. This sequence joins TRDV1 and TRDJ1, with TRDD3 as a possible D gene (6 bases). TCRdb records no J gene; here it was assigned by comparing the DNA to germline. V lost 3 bases and J 3 bases, leaving 29 bases between the germline ends. The CDR3 is 20 residues long. The germline CDR1 and CDR2 sequences are TSWWSYY and QGS. CDR3 region: CALGDSTLARLGAFPDKLIF. The CDR3 DNA follows: TGTGCTCTTGGGGATTCTACCCTCGCTCGACTGGGTGCATTCCCCGATAAACTCATCTTT.

This clone was seen only a few times. This may arise from a read error, as a much more abundant clone is one base away. V usage is TRAV29/DV5 and J usage is TRDJ1; 7 nucleotides line up with TRDD3. CDR1 and CDR2 from the germline V gene are NSMFDY and ISSIKDK. J lost 2 bases, V lost 0 bases, and 10 bases had no gene match. The CDR3 loop spans 16 amino acids. DNA for the CDR3: TGTGCAGCAAGCGCCCGTCTGGGGGGTGAGACCGATAAACTCATCTTT. Amino acid sequence: CAASARLGGETDKLIF.

Only a few counts were recorded for this clone. The protein in TCRdb stems from a much larger clone and differs at residue 11 from this DNA's translation, likely a read error; here the protein is translated from the DNA. J is TRDJ1 and V is TRDV1, with D perhaps matching TRDD2 (5 bases). TCRdb records no J gene; here it was assigned by comparing the DNA to germline. Germline V gene sequence: CDR1 TSWWSYY, CDR2 QGS. The CDR3 is 20 amino acids. V lost 2 bases, J lost 2 bases, and 27 bases lay in between. This CDR3 reads CALGEIGAFLHRSLTDKLIF. CDR3 nucleotide sequence: TGTGCTCTTGGGGAAATAGGGGCTTTCCTCCACCGGTCCCTTACCGATAAACTCATCTTT.

The table lists this clone with many counts. The chain carries TRDV2 and TRDJ1; 9 positions match TRDD3. In the absence of a J gene in TCRdb, the DNA was matched to germline to assign it here. Germline V gives CDR1 GEAIGNYY, CDR2 EKD. CDR3 size: 18 residues. The ends lost 4 bases at V and 6 bases at J; junction bases unmatched: 20. CDR3 protein: CACDPLLGDPPHTNKLIF. The CDR3 DNA is TGTGCCTGTGATCCTCTACTGGGGGACCCCCCCCACACGAATAAACTCATCTTT.

This clone has more than one count but fewer than ten. This likely traces to a read error, being one base from a far larger clone. Other DNA sequences in the same sample also yield this CDR3. The chain carries TRDV1 and TRDJ1, with D perhaps TRDD2 (5 bases). The J gene, not given by TCRdb, was assigned here from a germline match of the nucleotide sequence. The germline gives CDR1 TSWWSYY, CDR2 QGS. The CDR3 has 17 residues. Trimming removed 2 bases from V and 2 bases from J, with 18 bases in between. The CDR3: CALGEAFPPEYTDKLIF. As DNA, the CDR3 is TGTGCTCTTGGGGAAGCTTTTCCTCCCGAATATACCGATAAACTCATCTTT.

This clone was counted ten times or more. This DNA translates differently at residue 6 from the TCRdb protein, which is that of a much larger clone; a read error is likely, and the protein shown is the DNA's own translation. The rearrangement links TRDV1 to TRDJ1; TRDD2 or TRDD3 may be the D gene (5 bases each). In germline, CDR1 is TSWWSYY, CDR2 QGS. CDR3 length equals 16 residues. The germline V and J ends were trimmed by 3 bases and 0 bases, with 14 bases remaining between them. Written as DNA, the CDR3 is TGTGCTCTTGGGGACCCTGGGCTCCTATACACCGATAAACTCATCTTT. This gives the protein CALGDPGLLYTDKLIF.

This clone occurred many times. This probably arose from a read error, given a far larger clone one base away. Other DNA sequences in the same sample also yield this CDR3. J is TRDJ1 and V is TRDV3; TRDD3 matches 13 bases. The J gene, absent from TCRdb, was called here by matching the DNA to germline. Per the germline V gene, CDR1 is TVYSNPD and CDR2 is GDNSRS (reference sequence). Unmatched junction bases numbered 14, after V lost 2 bases and J lost 2 bases. This CDR3 contains 18 residues. The CDR3 sequence is CAFGGLYWGIRKTDKLIF. CDR3 nucleotide sequence: TGTGCCTTTGGAGGGCTCTACTGGGGGATACGAAAAACCGATAAACTCATCTTT.

Many counts were recorded for this clone. TCRdb's entry gives the protein of a much larger clone, which mismatches this DNA's translation at residue 14, likely from a read error; the protein reported here is translated from the DNA. The chain links TRDV1 to TRDJ1, with a possible D match to TRDD3 (6 bases). Germline V gene sequence: CDR1 TSWWSYY, CDR2 QGS. V lost 0 bases and J 0 bases, leaving 23 bases between the germline ends. The CDR3 consists of 20 residues. The CDR3 reads CALGELQVRGCPYHTDKLIF. The CDR3 region has the DNA TGTGCTCTTGGGGAACTTCAGGTCCGGGGATGCCCCTATCACACCGATAAACTCATCTTT.

This clone turned up a few times. The protein given by TCRdb reflects a much larger clone and differs at residue 6 from this DNA's translation, likely from a read error; the protein shown is the DNA's translation. The chain uses TRDV1 and TRDJ1; weak D call: TRDD2 (7 bases). No J gene was available from TCRdb, and it was assigned here by a germline match of the DNA. V was shortened by 4 bases and J by 0 bases, with 33 bases between the two germline ends. Germline-derived CDR1 and CDR2 are TSWWSYY and QGS. The CDR3 sequence is 22 residues long. CDR3: CALGASVPTPSWGARYTDKLIF. Written as DNA, the CDR3 is TGTGCTCTTGGGGCCTCCGTTCCTACACCGAGTTGGGGGGCCCGGTACACCGATAAACTCATCTTT.